This T cell receptor beta chain emerged from a study of CD8+CD57+ T cells in acquired aplastic anemia. Study-level results: CD8+ Simpson's diversity in patients was not significantly different from that in controls. Overlapping CD8+ CDR3 repertoires of patients and controls contained nearly 30 shared sequences.

Worth noting for this clonotype: Antigen specificity is unknown.

For CDR3 and TCR beta VDJ profiling, genomic DNA was the template used. MiXCR, applied by TCRdb to the reads, yields one record per CDR3 protein. In the table there are 130,000 or so distinct CDR3 sequences, less than 45% of which are singletons. This clonotype was obtained from a human donor in good health, serving as a control. The sample comprised sorted CD4+, CD8+, or CD8+CD57+ T cells (not recorded which) from PBMCs.

CDR3 amino acids: CAIRDRVNSPLHF. Here the CDR3 DNA reads TGTGCCATCAGGGACAGGGTGAATTCACCCCTCCACTTT. The chain combines TRBV10-3 with TRBJ1-6, with TRBD1 matching over 8 bases. Trimming took 6 bases from V and 7 from J; bases not matched to a gene: 2. Germline lookup yields CDR1 ENHRY and CDR2 SYGVKD. The CDR3 length is 13 residues.